This TCR beta chain is drawn from a study of OX40 agonist ivuxolimab in advanced cancers. Study details: Cohort: around 83% men, mean age approximately 64, aged about 20 to 85. Overall study results and limits: Fewer expanded clones were found on average in CD4+ than in CD8+ T cells.

The repertoire was sequenced with immunoSEQ multiplex PCR; TCRdb's copy has only in-frame clones and lacks some. Of approximately 90,000 clones listed, nearly 90% are singletons. This clone was counted a single time. Its antigen is unknown. Prior autoimmune disease or systemic immunosuppression barred patients. Trimming removed 2 bases at V and 3 bases at J, with 8 bases between. The CDR3 covers 13 residues. Per germline, CDR1 MNHEY and CDR2 SMNVEV (reference sequence). This sample comprised CD4+ or CD8+ T cells sorted from blood, obtained in a trial of the OX40 agonist ivuxolimab. The TCR comes from an adult with an advanced solid tumor such as melanoma, head and neck, liver or kidney cancer. The V call is TRBV27, the J call TRBJ2-7; D may be TRBD1 (5 bases). The CDR3 region has the DNA TGTGCCAGCAGTTTAAGGCAGGGCTACGAGCAGTACTTC. Translation gives CASSLRQGYEQYF.